This T cell receptor (beta chain) was identified during a study of T cells in Graves' hyperthyroidism and ophthalmopathy. Study at large: At initial diagnosis, before any treatment had begun, peripheral blood was obtained.

Researchers took RNA transcripts and amplified the TCR beta CDR3 regions from them. A set of HTBI primers served as the primers for a first-round RT-PCR of the TCR CDR3. TCRdb re-analysed the multiplex PCR reads in MiXCR, keeping a single row per CDR3 protein. Of around 500,000 distinct CDR3 sequences listed, about 16% are singletons. The CDR3 contains 16 residues. V dropped 4 bases and J dropped 0 bases, with 16 bases sitting between them. Per germline, CDR1 SQVTM and CDR2 ANQGSEA. Sample: blood. The clonotype originates from a woman aged 30 to 39 with Graves' ophthalmopathy. The V and J genes are TRBV29-1 and TRBJ1-3, with D possibly matching TRBD1 (5 bases). CDR3 sequence reads: CSVATLGPLSGNTIYF. The DNA for the CDR3 is TGCAGCGTTGCAACCTTGGGACCGCTCTCTGGAAACACCATATATTTT.